Following are 30 T cell receptor beta chains from one sample sequenced in a study of breast tumors, draining lymph nodes, adjacent tissues. MiXCR, run by TCRdb on the multiplex PCR reads, gives a single entry per CDR3 protein. The sample records more than 15,000 distinct CDR3 sequences, 55% to 75% being singletons. The specimen was tumor-adjacent breast tissue. The receptors here all came from a female donor with breast cancer. Some clones in this sample may be carry-over from other donors' samples.

The V gene is TRBV7-2, the J gene TRBJ2-2; D is possibly TRBD1 (6 bases). CDR1 is SGHTA and CDR2 is FQGNSA in the germline V gene. This CDR3 is built from 13 residues. Between the trimmed V and J ends, which lost 4 bases and 6 bases, there was a span of 9 bases. Written as DNA, the CDR3 is TGTGCCAGCAGCTACAGGGTAGCCGGGGAGCTGTTTTTT. Its translation: CASSYRVAGELFF.

The genes are TRBV20-1 and TRBJ2-7; the D is unclear. Germline loops: CDR1 DFQATT, CDR2 SNEGSKA (reference sequence). The CDR3 runs to 10 residues. With 6 bases removed from V and 10 bases from J, the gap between germline ends came to 13 bases. This chain's CDR3 is CSAALRGQYF. The DNA for the CDR3 is TGCAGTGCGGCTCTACGAGGCCAGTACTTC.

This chain joins TRBV2 and TRBJ1-2; 10 bases match TRBD1. Trimming took 4 bases from V and 4 from J; bases not matched to a gene: 3. CDR3 length: 14 residues. CDR1 is SNHLY, CDR2 FYNNEI, per germline. The CDR3 nucleotides read TGTGCCAGCAGTGTGGGACAGGGGTTCTATGGCTACACCTTC. Translating it yields CASSVGQGFYGYTF.

The sample holds a few counts of this clonotype. The junction and the germline gene differ at one end; a read error may be behind it. The chain links TRBV5-1 to TRBJ2-5; 9 nucleotides match TRBD2. From germline, CDR1 is SGHRS and CDR2 YFSETQ. This CDR3 has 16 residues. The CDR3: CAGSSFRAGGKETQYF. The CDR3 DNA follows: TGCGCCGGCAGCTCCTTTCGAGCGGGGGGCAAAGAGACCCAGTACTTC.

V is TRBV19 and J is TRBJ1-5; 9 nucleotides align to TRBD1. The germline gives CDR1 LNHDA, CDR2 SQIVND (reference sequence). This CDR3 has 15 amino acids. Germline trimming cut 6 bases from V and 3 bases from J; bases unmatched to any gene: 6. CDR3 DNA: TGTGCCAGTAGGAGTACAGGGGGCAACAATCAGCCCCAGCATTTT. This translates into CASRSTGGNNQPQHF.

The chain has TRBV19 and TRBJ1-2; D is undetermined. Trimming shortened V by 3 bases and J by 10 bases, and 9 bases separated the two germline ends. Germline V gene lookup returns CDR1 LNHDA and CDR2 SQIVND (reference sequence). The CDR3 covers 11 residues. The CDR3 region is CASSMGRVYTF. Written as DNA, the CDR3 is TGTGCCAGTAGTATGGGGAGGGTCTACACCTTC.

This sequence joins TRBV19 and TRBJ2-2; D remains unclear. The ends were cut back, 1 base at V and 0 bases at J, with 9 bases in the middle. The CDR3 has 16 residues. CDR1 is LNHDA and CDR2 is SQIVND in the germline V gene (reference sequence). CDR3: CASSIGSRPNTGELFF. The CDR3 DNA sequence: TGTGCCAGTAGTATAGGGTCCAGACCGAACACCGGGGAGCTGTTTTTT.

This clonotype was observed once. This sequence joins TRBV15 and TRBJ2-7; weak D call: TRBD1 (5 bases). V was shortened by 5 bases and J by 1 base, with 6 bases between the two germline ends. The CDR3 length is 12 residues. Germline-derived CDR1 and CDR2 are LNHNV and YYDKDF (reference sequence). The CDR3 DNA is TGTGCCACCAGCGCAGGGTCCTACGAGCAGTACTTC. This translates into CATSAGSYEQYF.

This clonotype turned up a few times. A much larger clone differs from this one at a single base, so this may be a read error. The chain carries TRBV12-3 or TRBV12-4 and TRBJ2-3, with D possibly TRBD2 on 5 matching bases. V was shortened by 6 bases and J by 2 bases, with 15 bases between the two germline ends. The CDR3 totals 15 residues. The CDR3 loop is CASRDGGLNTDTQYF. The CDR3 DNA follows: TGTGCCAGCAGAGACGGCGGGTTAAACACAGATACGCAGTATTTT.

The V call is TRBV9, the J call TRBJ1-6, with 11 bases that match TRBD1. Germline V gene lookup returns CDR1 SGDLS and CDR2 YYNGEE. Trimming removed 4 bases from V and 9 bases from J; junction bases left unmatched: 9. The CDR3 has 16 residues. The CDR3 sequence is CASSRGQGGSGSPLHF. The CDR3 DNA sequence: TGTGCCAGCAGCCGGGGACAGGGGGGGAGTGGTTCACCCCTCCACTTT.

This clonotype has ten or more counts. This chain connects TRBV3-1 to TRBJ1-2; 9 positions match TRBD1. CDR3 length equals 15 residues. Germline lookup yields CDR1 LGHDT and CDR2 YNNKEL (reference sequence). With V trimmed by 4 bases and J by 4 bases, 7 bases remained unmatched. CDR3 amino acids: CASSLRDRVSYGYTF. CDR3 nucleotide sequence: TGTGCCAGCAGCCTCCGGGACAGGGTTAGCTATGGCTACACCTTC.

J is TRBJ2-7 and V is TRBV7-8; D perhaps matches TRBD2 (6 bases). Trimming left V 0 bases short and J 2 bases short, with 17 bases between. This CDR3 has 17 residues. CDR1 SGHVS and CDR2 FQNEAQ come from the germline V gene. The CDR3 nucleotides are TGTGCCAGCAGCTTAGCGCGTTTCAGCGGGCGGGCCTACGAGCAGTACTTC. Residues: CASSLARFSGRAYEQYF.

V gene TRBV7-3 combines with J gene TRBJ2-7; TRBD1 agrees at 8 bases. Germline CDR1 SGHTA, CDR2 FQGTGA. The trim removed 2 bases at V and 2 bases at J, leaving 5 bases unmatched. The CDR3 extends over 15 amino acids. CDR3 loop: CASSLQQGAPYEQYF. In DNA, the CDR3 is TGTGCCAGCAGCTTACAGCAGGGGGCCCCCTACGAGCAGTACTTC.

This chain connects TRBV24-1 to TRBJ2-6; no firm D call. The V end was cut by 11 bases, the J end by 3 bases, with 7 bases between. The CDR3 covers 12 residues. Germline assignment: CDR1 KGHDR and CDR2 SFDVKD. The CDR3 spells CAIGLGANVLTF. The CDR3 DNA follows: TGTGCCATAGGCCTTGGGGCCAACGTCCTGACTTTC.

This clonotype is judged medium-sized (0.01 to 0.1%). The CDR3 nucleotides are TGTGCCAGCAGTGCCGGGGCTCCATACGAGCAGTACTTC. Its translation: CASSAGAPYEQYF. The J gene is TRBJ2-7, the V gene TRBV6-1; D is tentatively TRBD1 or TRBD2 (5 bases each). Trimming shortened V by 4 bases and J by 4 bases, and 11 bases separated the two germline ends. CDR3 length: 13 residues. Germline V CDR1 and CDR2: MNHNS, SASEGT.

This clonotype has a count of ten or more. A read error may be the cause here, since a much bigger clone is one base away. The chain has TRBV9 and TRBJ1-6; no definite D call. CDR1 is SGDLS, CDR2 YYNGEE, per germline. CDR3 size: 14 residues. This CDR3 is CASSVEGSRSPLPF. The CDR3 DNA reads TGTGCCAGCAGCGTAGAAGGGTCCCGTTCACCCCTCCCCTTT.

V and J are TRBV6-4 and TRBJ1-2, with D perhaps matching TRBD1 (5 bases). CDR3 length: 13 residues. Germline V CDR1 and CDR2: MRHNA, SNTAGT. V lost 2 bases and J lost 8, with 12 bases in between. CDR3 protein: CASSDNGAWGYTF. The CDR3 nucleotides are TGTGCCAGCAGTGACAACGGGGCTTGGGGCTACACCTTC.

The chain is built from TRBV7-8 and TRBJ2-5; D not resolved. CDR1 and CDR2 from the germline V gene are SGHVS and FQNEAQ. V was clipped by 1 base and J by 1 base, with 10 bases between them. The CDR3 loop spans 15 amino acids. The CDR3 sequence is CASSLGVSLQETQYF. CDR3 bases: TGTGCCAGCAGCTTAGGGGTTAGCCTCCAAGAGACCCAGTACTTC.

This chain connects TRBV9 to TRBJ1-3; D perhaps matches TRBD1 (5 bases). CDR3 length: 16 residues. Germline V CDR1 and CDR2: SGDLS, YYNGEE. Trimming took off 0 bases at V and 4 bases at J, with 14 bases between the two ends. In nucleotides, the CDR3 is TGTGCCAGCAGCGTAGACGGACACATCGAGGGAAACACCATATATTTT. As protein: CASSVDGHIEGNTIYF.

The rearrangement links TRBV2 to TRBJ1-6; D might be TRBD1 (5 bases). The CDR3 is 15 amino acids. From germline, CDR1 is SNHLY and CDR2 FYNNEI. V was trimmed by 6 bases and J by 13 bases, leaving 22 bases between them. CDR3: CASSPGGGSGLPLHF. CDR3 nucleotide sequence: TGTGCCAGCAGCCCGGGGGGGGGGAGTGGTTTGCCCCTCCACTTT.

This clonotype occurred once. V is TRBV7-9 and J is TRBJ2-7; tentatively, D is TRBD1 (5 bases). This CDR3 is built from 12 residues. CDR1 is SEHNR, CDR2 FQNEAQ, per germline (reference sequence). The V end was cut by 5 bases, the J end by 3 bases, with 8 bases between. CDR3 sequence: CASSLDIYEQYF. In nucleotides, the CDR3 is TGTGCCAGCAGCCTGGACATCTACGAGCAGTACTTC.

This clonotype was recorded at least ten times. A read error may be the cause here, since a much bigger clone is one base away. This sequence joins TRBV20-1 and TRBJ2-1; 9 nucleotides line up with TRBD2. This CDR3 comprises 14 residues. Germline CDR1 reads DFQATT; CDR2 reads SNEGSKA (reference sequence). This chain's CDR3 is CSARGGASYTEQFF. The CDR3, as DNA: TGCAGTGCTCGCGGGGGGGCTTCCTACACTGAGCAGTTCTTC.

The chain combines TRBV5-6 with TRBJ1-4; D call uncertain. Trimming pared 2 bases from V and 8 bases from J, leaving 4 bases between. The CDR3 is made up of 11 amino acids. The germline gives CDR1 SGHDT, CDR2 YYEEEE. In DNA form, the CDR3 reads TGTGCCAGCAGCTTCGGCGAAAAACTGTTTTTT. Translating it yields CASSFGEKLFF.

Remarks on this clonotype: Likely a read error: the CDR3 ends without its conserved phenylalanine or tryptophan. The rearrangement joins TRBV9 to TRBJ2-7; the D is unclear. The CDR3 runs 13 residues. Germline values: CDR1 SGDLS, CDR2 YYNGEE. V shed 0 bases and J shed 1 base, with 5 bases lying between them. Here the CDR3 reads CASSVGLSYEQYS. CDR3 coding DNA: TGTGCCAGCAGCGTAGGACTTTCCTACGAGCAGTACTCC.

This clonotype has at least ten counts. The chain joins TRBV11-2 to TRBJ2-3, with 7 bases that match TRBD1. The germline gives CDR1 SGHAT, CDR2 FQNNGV. CDR3 length equals 15 residues. With V trimmed by 5 bases and J by 0 bases, 5 bases remained unmatched. CDR3 loop: CASSRGQTSTDTQYF. CDR3 DNA: TGTGCCAGCAGCAGGGGACAGACTAGCACAGATACGCAGTATTTT.

The chain is built from TRBV7-9 and TRBJ2-3, with TRBD1 matching over 8 bases. V lost 2 bases, J lost 1 base, and 5 bases stayed unmatched. The V gene's germline CDR1 is SEHNR and CDR2 FQNEAQ (reference sequence). CDR3 length: 16 residues. The CDR3 nucleotides read TGTGCCAGCAGCTTACAGGGGGCTAGGGGCACAGATACGCAGTATTTT. It is translated as CASSLQGARGTDTQYF.

The chain has TRBV19 and TRBJ2-7; no clear D gene. V lost 8 bases and J lost 0, with 17 bases in between. Germline V gene sequence: CDR1 LNHDA, CDR2 SQIVND (reference sequence). CDR3 length equals 15 residues. The DNA for the CDR3 is TGTGCCAGTTCCACCTTAACAGATAGCTCCTACGAGCAGTACTTC. Translated: CASSTLTDSSYEQYF.

This clonotype rates as medium-sized. V usage is TRBV7-2 and J usage is TRBJ1-3; D call uncertain. The CDR3 consists of 12 residues. V was pared by 5 bases and J by 5 bases, with 7 bases between. CDR1 is SGHTA and CDR2 is FQGNSA in the germline V gene. CDR3 sequence (DNA): TGTGCCAGCAGCCGAGACCGAAACACCATATATTTT. Encoded protein: CASSRDRNTIYF.

This clonotype was detected ten times or more. A much larger clonotype is one base distant, so this may be a read error. This chain uses TRBV5-6 with TRBJ1-2; D is unclear. CDR1 and CDR2 (germline): SGHDT, YYEEEE. V lost 1 base and J lost 10, with 8 bases in between. This CDR3 is built from 11 residues. CDR3 sequence (DNA): TGTGCCAGCAGCTTGCGGTCAGCCTACACCTTC. Protein product: CASSLRSAYTF. Drawing the rest from reference TRBV5-6 and TRBJ1-2, the complete variable domain is DAGVTQSPTHLIKTRGQQVTLRCSPKSGHDTVSWYQQALGQGPQFIFQYYEEEERQRGNFPDRFSGHQFPNYSSELNVNALLLGDSALYLCASSLRSAYTFGSGTRLTVV.

This clonotype qualifies as medium-sized (0.01 to 0.1%). The CDR3 sequence: CASSTDPWGFGYGYTF. In DNA form, the CDR3 reads TGTGCCAGTAGTACGGATCCTTGGGGGTTTGGGTATGGCTACACCTTC. V and J are TRBV19 and TRBJ1-2; D might be TRBD1 (5 bases). The CDR3 totals 16 residues. CDR1 and CDR2 from the germline V gene are LNHDA and SQIVND (reference sequence). V shed 4 bases and J shed 5 bases, with 20 bases lying between them. Looking up the rest from reference TRBV19 and TRBJ1-2 gives the full variable domain: DGGITQSPKYLFRKEGQNVTLSCEQNLNHDAMYWYRQDPGQGLRLIYYSQIVNDFQKGDIAEGYSVSREKKESFPLTVTSAQKNPTAFYLCASSTDPWGFGYGYTFGSGTRLTVV.